The 24 T cell receptor beta chains given below trace back to one sample, sequenced in a study of blood T cell repertoires in COVID-19. Sequenced by immunoSEQ multiplex PCR; TCRdb stores in-frame clones only, minus some. The repertoire consists of approximately 44,000 clones, with roughly three quarters occurring once and the leading ten covering approximately 33%. The sequenced sample consisted of peripheral blood. The origin of the receptors is a woman aged 80 or over with acute or convalescent COVID-19.

The chain couples TRBV6-5 to TRBJ1-1, with 8 bases fitting TRBD1. This CDR3 has 14 amino acids. V trimming: 5 bases; J trimming: 10 bases; junction bases outside the gene matches: 12. CDR1 is MNHEY and CDR2 is SVGAGI in the germline V gene. CDR3 nucleotides: TGTGCCAGCAGTCCCGGGACAGGAGCGTTAAGAGCTTTCTTT. Its protein is CASSPGTGALRAFF.

This clone was recorded a few times. CDR3 loop: CASSDSTRNTGELFF. CDR3 coding DNA: TGCGCCAGTAGCGACAGTACTCGGAACACCGGGGAGCTGTTTTTT. This sequence joins TRBV5-1 and TRBJ2-2; D may be TRBD1 or TRBD2 (5 bases each). The CDR3 has 15 residues. Germline CDR1 is SGHRS and CDR2 is YFSETQ. The V and J ends lost 8 bases and 1 base respectively, with 15 bases between them. The whole variable domain, remainder taken from reference TRBV5-1 and TRBJ2-2, is KAGVTQTPRYLIKTRGQQVTLSCSPISGHRSVSWYQQTPGQGLQFLFEYFSETQRNKGNFPGRFSGRQFSNSRSEMNVSTLELGDSALYLCASSDSTRNTGELFFGEGSRLTVL.

The chain has TRBV6-5 and TRBJ2-2; D may be TRBD2 (6 bases). V dropped 1 base and J dropped 6 bases, with 12 bases sitting between them. There are 15 residues in the CDR3. Germline CDR1 reads MNHEY; CDR2 reads SVGAGI. This chain's CDR3 is CASSYWGVRSGELFF. The CDR3 coding sequence is TGTGCCAGCAGTTACTGGGGGGTCCGGTCCGGGGAGCTGTTTTTT.

This chain uses TRBV27 with TRBJ1-1; the match to TRBD1 covers 8 bases. The germline gives CDR1 MNHEY, CDR2 SMNVEV (reference sequence). V was clipped by 3 bases and J by 6 bases; unmatched bases: 3. The CDR3 contains 13 residues. CDR3 residues: CASSFQGASEAFF. The CDR3 DNA is TGTGCCAGCAGTTTCCAGGGGGCCTCTGAAGCTTTCTTT.

The chain uses TRBV10-3 and TRBJ1-1; weak D call: TRBD1 (5 bases). V was cut by 5 bases and J by 1 base, with 11 bases left in between. The CDR3 extends over 14 amino acids. Germline loops: CDR1 ENHRY, CDR2 SYGVKD. The CDR3 here is CAISFQGGNTEAFF. The CDR3 bases are TGTGCCATCAGTTTTCAGGGAGGGAACACTGAAGCTTTCTTT.

V usage is TRBV19 and J usage is TRBJ1-2, with D perhaps TRBD1 (5 bases). This CDR3 is built from 12 residues. V lost 5 bases to trimming and J lost 10 bases, with 14 bases between them. From germline, CDR1 is LNHDA and CDR2 SQIVND (reference sequence). CDR3 bases: TGTGCCAGTAGTCCACGGGGGTTTGTCTACACCTTC. This codes for CASSPRGFVYTF. Full variable domain (missing parts from reference TRBV19 and TRBJ1-2): DGGITQSPKYLFRKEGQNVTLSCEQNLNHDAMYWYRQDPGQGLRLIYYSQIVNDFQKGDIAEGYSVSREKKESFPLTVTSAQKNPTAFYLCASSPRGFVYTFGSGTRLTVV.

This clone occurred a few times. The gene calls are TRBV5-4 and TRBJ1-2; D unresolved. The V end lost 4 bases, the J end lost 6 bases, and 13 bases lay between the germline ends. The CDR3 is made up of 13 amino acids. From germline, CDR1 is SGHNT and CDR2 YYREEE (reference sequence). The CDR3 DNA follows: TGTGCCAGCAGCCTATTTGGGCAGGATGGCTACACCTTC. Protein: CASSLFGQDGYTF.

This sequence joins TRBV6-2 or TRBV6-3 and TRBJ2-5, with D uncertain. The CDR3 runs to 14 residues. The V and J ends lost 2 bases and 2 bases respectively, with 9 bases between them. From germline, CDR1 is MNHEY and CDR2 SVGEGT. The DNA for the CDR3 is TGTGCCAGCAGTTACGCGAGTGTACAAGAGACCCAGTACTTC. It yields the protein CASSYASVQETQYF.

This rearrangement joins TRBV5-1 to TRBJ2-1; 7 bases fit TRBD2. The J segment lost 6 bases and the V segment lost 3 bases, leaving 9 bases of the junction unmatched. Germline V gene data show CDR1 as SGHRS and CDR2 as YFSETQ. CDR3 length: 15 residues. CDR3 sequence (DNA): TGCGCCAGCAGCTCAGGACTAGAAGGGGCCAATGAGCAGTTCTTC. Protein: CASSSGLEGANEQFF.

This clone was recorded at least ten times. CDR3 region: CASSPPKRTQYF. The CDR3 DNA sequence: TGTGCCAGCAGCCCCCCGAAGCGGACCCAGTACTTC. The chain joins TRBV3-1 (or the pseudogene TRBV3-2) to TRBJ2-5; unclear D gene. CDR1 LGHDT and CDR2 YNNKEL come from the germline V gene (reference sequence). Trimming left V 4 bases short and J 7 bases short, with 10 bases between. CDR3 size: 12 residues.

The V and J genes are TRBV10-3 and TRBJ2-1, with 14 bases matching TRBD2. Looked up from germline, CDR1 is ENHRY and CDR2 is SYGVKD. The V and J ends lost 5 bases and 12 bases, in that order; junction bases with no gene match: 15. The CDR3 totals 17 residues. CDR3 residues: CAISRAGTSGSNNGQFF. In DNA form, the CDR3 reads TGTGCCATCAGTCGAGCCGGGACTAGCGGGAGTAACAACGGGCAGTTCTTC.

The chain employs TRBV12-5 and TRBJ2-1, with 12 bases identical to TRBD2. Germline assignment: CDR1 LGHNT and CDR2 FRNRAP. The length of the CDR3 is 14 residues. Trimming cost V 6 bases and J 9 bases; bases outside gene matches: 6. The CDR3 region is CASGPSGRAGEQFF. Here the CDR3 DNA reads TGTGCTAGTGGACCTAGCGGGAGGGCCGGTGAGCAGTTCTTC.

The sample holds a few counts of this clone. The chain employs TRBV19 and TRBJ2-7; TRBD2 agrees at 10 bases. CDR3 length: 16 residues. The germline CDR1 and CDR2 sequences are LNHDA and SQIVND (reference sequence). V shed 4 bases, J shed 0 bases, and the junction held 6 bases outside the gene matches. The CDR3 is CASSRASGSLSYEQYF. Written as DNA, the CDR3 is TGTGCCAGTAGTAGGGCTAGCGGGAGTCTCTCCTACGAGCAGTACTTC.

The V and J genes are TRBV5-4 and TRBJ1-5, with D possibly being TRBD1 (5 bases). Trimming left V 4 bases short and J 7 bases short, with 12 bases between. The germline V gene encodes CDR1 SGHNT and CDR2 YYREEE (reference sequence). CDR3 length: 13 amino acids. CDR3 sequence reads: CASSLQGEQPQHF. As DNA, the CDR3 is TGTGCCAGCAGCCTTCAAGGGGAACAGCCCCAGCATTTT. Together with reference TRBV5-4 and TRBJ1-5, the CDR3 gives the full variable domain: ETGVTQSPTHLIKTRGQQVTLRCSSQSGHNTVSWYQQALGQGPQFIFQYYREEENGRGNFPPRFSGLQFPNYSSELNVNALELDDSALYLCASSLQGEQPQHFGDGTRLSIL.

This rearrangement joins TRBV10-2 to TRBJ2-1; 9 bases map to TRBD2. Germline V gives CDR1 WSHSY, CDR2 SAAADI. This CDR3 contains 13 residues. The junction had 1 base not matched to a gene; V was cut back by 2 bases and J by 8 bases. CDR3 loop: CASSEGLAYEQFF. The DNA for the CDR3 is TGCGCCAGCAGTGAGGGACTAGCGTATGAGCAGTTCTTC.

V is TRBV5-6 and J is TRBJ2-3; 7 bases are shared with TRBD1. V was pared by 4 bases and J by 2 bases, with 7 bases of the junction left unmatched. Germline values: CDR1 SGHDT, CDR2 YYEEEE. CDR3 length equals 15 residues. The CDR3 sequence: CASSGDRINTDTQYF. CDR3 bases: TGTGCCAGCAGCGGGGACAGAATTAACACAGATACGCAGTATTTT.

This clone was seen once. The chain is built from TRBV7-9 and TRBJ2-7; TRBD2 matches at 14 bases. The CDR3 length is 16 residues. Germline assignment: CDR1 SEHNR and CDR2 FQNEAQ (reference sequence). Losses at the gene ends were 5 bases for V and 2 bases for J; bases not matched to a gene: 5. Here the CDR3 reads CASSKGTSGRPYEQYF. CDR3 bases: TGTGCCAGCAGCAAAGGGACTAGCGGGAGACCCTACGAGCAGTACTTC.

This chain uses TRBV7-3 with TRBJ2-1, with D possibly being TRBD2 (6 bases). The CDR3 is made up of 15 amino acids. The germline CDR1 and CDR2 sequences are SGHTA and FQGTGA. V was pared by 5 bases and J by 5 bases, with 16 bases between. CDR3: CASSPGLALNNEQFF. The CDR3 bases are TGTGCCAGCAGCCCAGGGCTAGCGCTTAACAATGAGCAGTTCTTC.

V usage is TRBV7-2 and J usage is TRBJ2-7, with TRBD2 identical over 7 bases. Germline lookup yields CDR1 SGHTA and CDR2 FQGNSA. The CDR3 extends over 14 amino acids. With V trimmed by 3 bases and J by 0 bases, 2 bases remained unmatched. The CDR3 region has the DNA TGTGCCAGCAGCTTCGGCGGGAGCTCCTACGAGCAGTACTTC. Translating it yields CASSFGGSSYEQYF.

This rearrangement joins TRBV21-1 to TRBJ1-4. TRBV21-1 has pseudogene status. The CDR3 has 14 amino acids. The CDR3: CASSSWEAYEKLFF. The CDR3 DNA follows: TGTGCCAGCAGCTCGTGGGAGGCTTATGAAAAACTGTTTTTT.

The chain is built from TRBV6-2 or TRBV6-3 and TRBJ1-5, with D tentatively TRBD1 (5 bases). The V end lost 7 bases, the J end lost 10 bases, and 17 bases lay between the germline ends. The CDR3 has 13 amino acids. CDR1 and CDR2 (germline): MNHEY, SVGEGT. Here the CDR3 DNA reads TGTGCCAGCAACCCACGGGGGTTGGTACCCCAGCATTTT. Encoded protein: CASNPRGLVPQHF.

This chain uses TRBV18 with TRBJ2-1, with 11 nucleotides matching TRBD2. V shed 6 bases and J 3 bases; nucleotides not matched to a gene: 7. The CDR3 runs to 16 residues. Germline loops: CDR1 KGHSH, CDR2 LQKENI. CDR3 in amino acids: CASSPGLADFYNEQFF. As DNA, the CDR3 is TGTGCCAGCTCGCCGGGACTAGCGGACTTCTACAATGAGCAGTTCTTC.

The CDR3 is CASSLLMEGTGAVIEQYF. The CDR3 DNA follows: TGTGCCAGCAGCTTACTCATGGAGGGGACAGGGGCCGTTATCGAGCAGTACTTC. The rearrangement links TRBV11-2 to TRBJ2-7; the match to TRBD1 covers 10 bases. CDR1 is SGHAT and CDR2 is FQNNGV in the germline V gene. The junction had 16 bases not matched to a gene; V was cut back by 2 bases and J by 6 bases. The CDR3 extends over 18 amino acids.

The rearrangement uses TRBV20-1 and TRBJ2-3; the D gene is possibly TRBD1 (6 bases). V was pared by 4 bases and J by 4 bases, with 6 bases between. The germline V gene encodes CDR1 DFQATT and CDR2 SNEGSKA (reference sequence). CDR3 length equals 11 residues. As DNA, the CDR3 is TGCAGTGCTAACAGGGCAGATACGCAGTATTTT. Encoded protein: CSANRADTQYF.